This T cell receptor (beta chain) was profiled in a study of cytomegalovirus exposure and HLA in healthy donors. Concerning this clone: Other DNA sequences from this sample encode an identical CDR3 as well.

The length of the CDR3 is 15 residues. Germline V gene data show CDR1 as SGHNT and CDR2 as YYREEE (reference sequence). V lost 3 bases and J lost 9; bases outside the gene matches: 6. PCR employed 60 Vbeta and 13 Jbeta primers. Assay used: immunoSEQ multiplex PCR; TCRdb lists only in-frame clones, some missing. The sample includes a few hundred thousand clones, approximately 82% of them seen just once. The sample consisted of PBMCs. This receptor was obtained from a woman between 40 and 50 years old in good health and CMV-seronegative. V is TRBV5-4 and J is TRBJ1-6; 10 bases align to TRBD1. The CDR3 region is CASSSRQGAGSPLHF. The CDR3, as DNA: TGTGCCAGCAGCTCCCGACAGGGGGCTGGTTCACCCCTCCACTTT.